Listed below are T cell receptor beta chains from one sample, sequenced in a study of blood T cells in healthy people across ages. TCRdb independently ran MiXCR on the 5' RACE reads; one entry per CDR3 protein. The table shows around 750,000 distinct CDR3 sequences, with 53% occurring only once. The sample taken for sequencing was blood. The receptors stem from a man older than 75 in good health. Each CDR3 is given with its conserved first and last residue. A D gene is named only where the DNA matches it firmly. Clone size is given for some rows only: seen once, a few or many times, or a class if the clone is expanded.

.	TRBV18	.	TRBJ2-1	TGTGCCAGCTCCCGAACCCAGGTCTACAATGAGCAGTTCTTC	CASSRTQVYNEQFF
.	TRBV5-1	.	TRBJ2-3	TGCGCCAGCAGCTTGGAATCTACTAGCACAGATACGCAGTATTTT	CASSLESTSTDTQYF
few	TRBV29-1	.	TRBJ2-2	TGCAGCGTTCGGGAGCGGCAGAACACCGGGGAGCTGTTTTTT	CSVRERQNTGELFF
.	TRBV20-1	TRBD1	TRBJ1-1	TGCAGTGCTAGAGATATGGGACAGCGCACTGAAGCTTTCTTT	CSARDMGQRTEAFF
few	TRBV20-1	TRBD2	TRBJ2-2	TGCAGTGCTAGCGGGGGGTTCGGGGAGCTGTTTTTT	CSASGGFGELFF
.	TRBV18	.	TRBJ2-1	TGTGCCAGCTCACCGGCAATCCCGGCCAATGAGCAGTTCTTC	CASSPAIPANEQFF
few	TRBV5-1	TRBD1	TRBJ2-1	TGCGCCAGCAGCTTGGGCGGGACAGGGGCGTACAATGAGCAGTTCTTC	CASSLGGTGAYNEQFF
few	TRBV20-1	TRBD1	TRBJ2-3	TGCAGTGCTAGCCCTCGACAGGGCGGATACGCGTATTTT	CSASPRQGGYAYF
.	TRBV28	.	TRBJ2-1	TGTGCCAGCAGTGTTGGAGTCCCCGATGAGCAGTTCTTC	CASSVGVPDEQFF
.	TRBV2	TRBD1	TRBJ2-2	TGTGCCAGCAGTGAAGGACAGGGATCCACCGGGGAGCTGTTTTTT	CASSEGQGSTGELFF
.	TRBV20-1	.	TRBJ2-7	TGCAGTGCAGATCGGGACGCCGCACCTTACAATGAGCAGTACTTC	CSADRDAAPYNEQYF
.	TRBV21-1	.	TRBJ2-1	TGTGCCAGCAGCCCCTGGGGACTAGCGGGAGGGCAGGAGTTCTTC	CASSPWGLAGGQEFF
few	TRBV12-3/TRBV12-4	.	TRBJ2-7	TGTGCCAGCAGTCTTTGGACTCGGTTCTACGAGCAGTACTTC	CASSLWTRFYEQYF
.	TRBV9	.	TRBJ1-4	TGTGCCAGCAGCGTAGCCCGGGGCGCAACTAATGAAAAACTGTTTTTT	CASSVARGATNEKLFF
once	TRBV24-1	TRBD2	TRBJ2-7	TGTGCCACCAGTAGGAGCGGGAGGTGGGAGCAGTACTTC	CATSRSGRWEQYF
.	TRBV20-1	TRBD1	TRBJ2-7	TGCAGTGCTAGCCGGGGGACAGGGGGCTACGAGCAGTACTTC	CSASRGTGGYEQYF
.	TRBV7-2	.	TRBJ2-5	TGTGCCAGCGACGACTACAATGAGCAGTACTTC	CASDDYNEQYF
.	TRBV6-1	.	TRBJ2-5	TGTGCCAGCAGTGATTCGGGGGGCGGCCTCCAAGAGACCCAGTACTTC	CASSDSGGGLQETQYF
.	TRBV11-2	.	TRBJ2-1	TGTGCCAGCAGCTTAGCTGCCCTCTACAATGAGCAGTTCTTC	CASSLAALYNEQFF
.	TRBV28	.	TRBJ2-5	TGTGCCAGCAGTGACAGCCCTCCTGGGACCCAGTACTTC	CASSDSPPGTQYF
few	TRBV29-1	.	TRBJ2-3	TGCAGCGTTGAAGTGGAGGGGGCAAGCAGATACGCGTATTTT	CSVEVEGASRYAYF
.	TRBV27	TRBD1	TRBJ2-3	TGTGCCAGCCGACCGGGACAGGGATCCAGATACGCGTATTTT	CASRPGQGSRYAYF
once	TRBV5-4	.	TRBJ2-1	TGTGCCAGCAGCCCACAGCCGCGGCAGGACAATGAGCAGTTCTTC	CASSPQPRQDNEQFF
few	TRBV4-1	TRBD2	TRBJ2-1	TGCGCCAGCAGCCTCCCTCTAGAGCGGGAGGGCCGCGAGCAGTTCTTC	CASSLPLEREGREQFF
.	TRBV5-1	TRBD1	TRBJ1-1	TGCGCCAGCAGCTCGGACAGGGGGGGCACTGAAGCTTTCTTT	CASSSDRGGTEAFF
once	TRBV10-3	TRBD2	TRBJ2-3	TGTGCCATCAGGCAGACTAGCGGGGTCACAGATACGCAGTATTTT	CAIRQTSGVTDTQYF
few	TRBV4-1	.	TRBJ2-7	TGCGCCAGCAGCCAAGAAGCTCCTCCCACTAGCTGGTACTACGAGCAGTACTTC	CASSQEAPPTSWYYEQYF
.	TRBV12-3/TRBV12-4	.	TRBJ2-7	TGTGCCAGCAGTCCTACAGGGAACTACGAGCAGTACTTC	CASSPTGNYEQYF
.	TRBV7-6	TRBD2	TRBJ2-3	TGTGCCAGCAGCGGGAGCGGGAGTAGCAGATACGCGTATTTT	CASSGSGSSRYAYF
.	TRBV20-1	TRBD2	TRBJ2-1	TGCAGTGCTGCCGCCCGGCGGGAGTACCGGGGTGAGCAGTTCTTC	CSAAARREYRGEQFF
.	TRBV24-1	TRBD1	TRBJ1-5	TGTGCCACCAGTGACCCGGGACAGGGCACGGGCAATCAGCCCCAGCATTTT	CATSDPGQGTGNQPQHF
.	TRBV5-1	.	TRBJ2-5	TGCGCCAGCAGCTTGGTGGGCCCTACTTGGACCCAGTACTTC	CASSLVGPTWTQYF
.	TRBV5-5	TRBD1	TRBJ2-7	TGTGCCAGCAGCTTGCTGGGACAGCTGGCCTACGAGCAGTACTTC	CASSLLGQLAYEQYF
.	TRBV3-1	.	TRBJ2-5	TGTGCCAGCAGCCAAGAGGCCCCCACTTTAGGAGAGACCCAGTACTTC	CASSQEAPTLGETQYF
.	TRBV5-5	.	TRBJ1-1	TGTGCCAGCAGCTTGGGTCAGGTCAGCACTGAAGCTTTCTTT	CASSLGQVSTEAFF
.	TRBV7-2	TRBD2	TRBJ2-3	TGTGCCAGCAGCCCAAAAAAGGGACTAGCGGGAGGGGGAGGGACAGATACGCAGTATTTT	CASSPKKGLAGGGGTDTQYF
.	TRBV9	.	TRBJ1-2	TGTGCCAGCAGCGTAGTACCGGGGGCCGAAGGCTACACCTTC	CASSVVPGAEGYTF
.	TRBV29-1	TRBD1	TRBJ2-1	TGCAGCGTTGAGGGGACAGGGCAGGGTGAGCAGTTCTTC	CSVEGTGQGEQFF
once	TRBV5-1	TRBD1	TRBJ1-1	TGCGCCAGCAGCCCGGGACAGGGTCAAGGGACTGAAGCTTTCTTT	CASSPGQGQGTEAFF
few	TRBV2	.	TRBJ2-3	TGTGCCAGCAGTGAATCGGCGGGTCTCGGCGGAGATACGCAGTATTTT	CASSESAGLGGDTQYF
.	TRBV6-6	.	TRBJ2-7	TGCGCCAGCAGTTACTCCGGTGGGGCGGGGCACTACGAGCAGTACTTC	CASSYSGGAGHYEQYF
.	TRBV7-8	.	TRBJ2-3	TGTGCCAGCAGCTTAGATCCGGGAGGGGGCAGATACGCGTATTTT	CASSLDPGGGRYAYF
few	TRBV27	.	TRBJ1-5	TGTGCCAGCAGCCCCATTGAGAGGGACAATCAGCCCCAGCATTTT	CASSPIERDNQPQHF